This T cell receptor beta chain was documented in a study of T cell changes during pregnancy in multiple sclerosis. Germline V gene sequence: CDR1 SGHNT, CDR2 YYREEE (reference sequence). V was cut by 0 bases and J by 6 bases, with 10 bases left in between. The CDR3 length is 13 residues. Libraries were prepared by immunoSEQ multiplex PCR; TCRdb keeps only in-frame clonotypes and omits some of them. This table holds approximately 60,000 clones, 85% to 95% found once. This clone occurred once. The clonotype was recovered from a female donor with multiple sclerosis, enrolled in a pregnancy study. This sequence joins TRBV5-4 and TRBJ2-7; D is unclear. The sample consisted of CD8+ T cells from peripheral blood mononuclear cells, taken in the third trimester of pregnancy. The CDR3 coding sequence is TGTGCCAGCAGCTTGGGCCCCCCCGGCGAGCAGTACTTC. Its protein product is CASSLGPPGEQYF.